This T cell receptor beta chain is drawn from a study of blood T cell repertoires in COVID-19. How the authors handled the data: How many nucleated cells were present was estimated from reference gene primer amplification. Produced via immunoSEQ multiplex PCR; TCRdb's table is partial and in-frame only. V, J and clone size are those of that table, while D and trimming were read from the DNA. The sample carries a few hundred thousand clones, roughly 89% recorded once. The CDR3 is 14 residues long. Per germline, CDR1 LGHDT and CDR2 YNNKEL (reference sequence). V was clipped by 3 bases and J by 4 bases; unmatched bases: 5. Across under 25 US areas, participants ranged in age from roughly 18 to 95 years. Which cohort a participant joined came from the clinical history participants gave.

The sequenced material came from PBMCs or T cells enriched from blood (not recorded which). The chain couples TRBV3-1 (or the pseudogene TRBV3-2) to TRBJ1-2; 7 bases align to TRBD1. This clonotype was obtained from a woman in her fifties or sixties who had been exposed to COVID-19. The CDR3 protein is CASSHIGTVYGYTF. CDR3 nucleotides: TGTGCCAGCAGCCACATCGGGACAGTCTATGGCTACACCTTC.